This T cell receptor (beta chain) was captured by sequencing in a study of control samples from healthy donors and cancer patients. Note on this clone: Other DNA sequences within the sample encode an identical CDR3.

The CDR3 is 17 amino acids. Trimming cost V 1 base and J 2 bases; bases outside gene matches: 7. Germline CDR1 reads SGHAT; CDR2 reads FQNNGV. TCRdb keeps only in-frame clones here, not all; method: immunoSEQ multiplex PCR. The sample has about 58,000 clones; about 87% are singletons. The V gene is TRBV11-2, the J gene TRBJ1-4; 7 bases map to TRBD1. The sequenced material came from PBMCs. The sequence came from an older woman with lung cancer. The CDR3: CASSLGRSGGTNEKLFF. The CDR3 coding sequence is TGTGCCAGCAGCTTAGGTCGATCAGGGGGGACTAATGAAAAACTGTTTTTT.